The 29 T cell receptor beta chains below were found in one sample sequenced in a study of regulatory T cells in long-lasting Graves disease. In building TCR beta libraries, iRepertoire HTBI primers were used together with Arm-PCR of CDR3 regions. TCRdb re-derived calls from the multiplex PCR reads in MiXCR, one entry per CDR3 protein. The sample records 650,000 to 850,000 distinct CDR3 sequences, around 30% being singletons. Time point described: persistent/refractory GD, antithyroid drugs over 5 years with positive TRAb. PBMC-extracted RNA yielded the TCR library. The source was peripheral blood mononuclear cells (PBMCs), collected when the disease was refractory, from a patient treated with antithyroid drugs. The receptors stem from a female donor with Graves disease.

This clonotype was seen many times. Written as DNA, the CDR3 is TGTGCCAGCAGCGACCGGACTAGCGGGAGGTCGGAGACCCAGTACTTC. It codes for CASSDRTSGRSETQYF. J is TRBJ2-5 and V is TRBV5-6, with TRBD2 identical over 14 bases. With V trimmed by 4 bases and J by 5 bases, 7 bases remained unmatched. Germline CDR1 reads SGHDT; CDR2 reads YYEEEE. The CDR3 loop spans 16 amino acids.

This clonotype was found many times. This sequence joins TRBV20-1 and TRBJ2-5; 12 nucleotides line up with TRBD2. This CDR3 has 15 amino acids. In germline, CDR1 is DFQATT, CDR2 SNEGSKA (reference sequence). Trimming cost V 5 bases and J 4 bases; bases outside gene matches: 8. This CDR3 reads CSAVSTSGRGETQYF. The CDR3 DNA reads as TGCAGTGCTGTCTCGACTAGCGGGAGAGGAGAGACCCAGTACTTC.

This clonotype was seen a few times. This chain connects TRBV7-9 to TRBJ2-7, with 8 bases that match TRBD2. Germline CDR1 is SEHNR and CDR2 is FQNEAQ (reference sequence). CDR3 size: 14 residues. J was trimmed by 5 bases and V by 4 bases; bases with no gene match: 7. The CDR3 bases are TGTGCCAGCAGCTCGGGACTAGTTCGTAACGAGCAGTACTTC. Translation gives CASSSGLVRNEQYF.

The CDR3 region has the DNA TGTGCCATCAGTGACTCGGGGCCAACCGAGCAGTACTTC. Translated: CAISDSGPTEQYF. The V gene is TRBV10-3, the J gene TRBJ2-7, with D perhaps matching TRBD1 or TRBD2 (5 bases each). Per germline, CDR1 ENHRY and CDR2 SYGVKD. V dropped 3 bases and J dropped 6 bases, with 12 bases sitting between them. CDR3 size: 13 residues.

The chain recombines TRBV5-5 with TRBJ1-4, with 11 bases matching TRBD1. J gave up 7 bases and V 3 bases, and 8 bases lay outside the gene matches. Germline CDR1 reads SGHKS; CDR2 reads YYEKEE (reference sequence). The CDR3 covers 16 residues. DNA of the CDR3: TGTGCCAGCAGCTCCCTCCCCGGGACAGGGGGTGAAAAACTGTTTTTT. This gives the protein CASSSLPGTGGEKLFF.

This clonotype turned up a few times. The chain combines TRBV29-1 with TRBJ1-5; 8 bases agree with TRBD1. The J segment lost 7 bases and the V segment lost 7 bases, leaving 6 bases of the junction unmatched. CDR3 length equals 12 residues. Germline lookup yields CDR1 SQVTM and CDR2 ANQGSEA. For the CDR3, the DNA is TGCAGCGCCAGGGGGCGAGGGCAGCCCCAGCATTTT. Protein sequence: CSARGRGQPQHF.

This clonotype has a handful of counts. CDR3 sequence (DNA): TGTGCCAGCAGCCAAGGACAAGGAGGTGGTGGCTACACCTTC. Encoded protein: CASSQGQGGGGYTF. The rearrangement links TRBV3-1 to TRBJ1-2, with D hard to call. The ends were cut back, 1 base at V and 7 bases at J, with 13 bases in the middle. The CDR3 loop spans 14 amino acids. CDR1 and CDR2 from the germline V gene are LGHDT and YNNKEL (reference sequence).

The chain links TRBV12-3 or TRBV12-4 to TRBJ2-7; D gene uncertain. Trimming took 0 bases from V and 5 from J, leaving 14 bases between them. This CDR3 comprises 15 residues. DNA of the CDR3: TGTGCCAGCAGTTTAGCGGTAGGGTTGAAAAACGAGCAGTACTTC. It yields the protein CASSLAVGLKNEQYF.

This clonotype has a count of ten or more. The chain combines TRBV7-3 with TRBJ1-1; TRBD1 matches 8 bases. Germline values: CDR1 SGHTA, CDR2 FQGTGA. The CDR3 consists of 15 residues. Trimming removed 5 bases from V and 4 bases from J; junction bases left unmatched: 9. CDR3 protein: CASSPTRTGRTEAFF. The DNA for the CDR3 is TGTGCCAGCAGCCCCACAAGGACAGGGCGCACTGAAGCTTTCTTT.

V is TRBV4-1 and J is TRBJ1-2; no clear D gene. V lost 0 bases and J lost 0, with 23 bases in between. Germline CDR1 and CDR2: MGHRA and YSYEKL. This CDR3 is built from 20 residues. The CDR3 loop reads CASSQDLRLGKPLPNYGYTF. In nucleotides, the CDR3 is TGCGCCAGCAGCCAAGACCTCAGGCTGGGCAAACCACTACCTAACTATGGCTACACCTTC.

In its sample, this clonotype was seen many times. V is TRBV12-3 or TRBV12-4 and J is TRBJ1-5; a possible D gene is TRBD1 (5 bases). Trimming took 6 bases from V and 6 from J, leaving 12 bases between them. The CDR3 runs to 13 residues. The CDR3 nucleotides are TGTGCCAGCAGCGTCAGGGTGTCTCAGCCCCAGCATTTT. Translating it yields CASSVRVSQPQHF.

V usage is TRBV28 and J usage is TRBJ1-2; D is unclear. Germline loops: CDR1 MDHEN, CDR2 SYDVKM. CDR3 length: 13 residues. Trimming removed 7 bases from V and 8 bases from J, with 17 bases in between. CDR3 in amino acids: CASMSGLRGGYTF. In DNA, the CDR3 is TGTGCCAGCATGTCGGGTCTCCGAGGAGGCTACACCTTC.

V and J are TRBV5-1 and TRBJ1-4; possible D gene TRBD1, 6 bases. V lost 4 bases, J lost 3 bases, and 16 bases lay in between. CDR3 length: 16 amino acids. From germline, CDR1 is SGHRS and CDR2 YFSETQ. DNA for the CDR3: TGCGCCAGCAGCCAACAGGGTCACGCAGCTAATGAAAAACTGTTTTTT. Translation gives CASSQQGHAANEKLFF.

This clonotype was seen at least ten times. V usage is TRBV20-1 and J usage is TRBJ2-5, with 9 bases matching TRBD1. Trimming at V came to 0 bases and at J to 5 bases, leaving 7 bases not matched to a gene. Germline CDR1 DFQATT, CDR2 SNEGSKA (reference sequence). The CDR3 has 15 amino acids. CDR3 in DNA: TGCAGTGCTAGAGACCGGGTGGACAGGGGTGAGACCCAGTACTTC. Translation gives CSARDRVDRGETQYF.

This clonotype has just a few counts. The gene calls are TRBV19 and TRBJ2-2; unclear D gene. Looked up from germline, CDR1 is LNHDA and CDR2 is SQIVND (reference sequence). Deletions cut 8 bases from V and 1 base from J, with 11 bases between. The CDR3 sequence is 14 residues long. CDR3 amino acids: CASSPGMNTGELFF. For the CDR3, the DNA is TGTGCCAGTTCTCCTGGGATGAACACCGGGGAGCTGTTTTTT.

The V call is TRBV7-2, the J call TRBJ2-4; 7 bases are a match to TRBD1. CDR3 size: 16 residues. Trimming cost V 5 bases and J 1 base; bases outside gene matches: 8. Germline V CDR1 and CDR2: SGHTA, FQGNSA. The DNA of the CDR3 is TGTGCCAGCAGCCAGAGGGGGCCGCGGGCCAAAAACATTCAGTACTTC. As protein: CASSQRGPRAKNIQYF.

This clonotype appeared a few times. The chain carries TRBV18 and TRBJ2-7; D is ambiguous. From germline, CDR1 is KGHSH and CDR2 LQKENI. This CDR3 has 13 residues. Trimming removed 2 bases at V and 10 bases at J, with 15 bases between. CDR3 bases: TGTGCCAGCTCACCAGTAAGCGCTGGCGAACAGTACTTC. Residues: CASSPVSAGEQYF.

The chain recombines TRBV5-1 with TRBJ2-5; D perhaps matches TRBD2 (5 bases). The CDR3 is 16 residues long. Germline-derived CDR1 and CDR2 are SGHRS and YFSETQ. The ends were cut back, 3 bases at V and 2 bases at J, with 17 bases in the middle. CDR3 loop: CASSSPTRERQETQYF. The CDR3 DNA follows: TGCGCCAGCAGCTCGCCGACACGGGAACGACAAGAGACCCAGTACTTC.

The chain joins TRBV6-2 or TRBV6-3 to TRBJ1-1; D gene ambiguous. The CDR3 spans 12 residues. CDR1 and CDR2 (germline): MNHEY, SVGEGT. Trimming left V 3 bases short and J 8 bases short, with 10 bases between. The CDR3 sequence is CASSYGPWEAFF. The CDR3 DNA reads TGTGCCAGCAGTTATGGCCCCTGGGAAGCTTTCTTT.

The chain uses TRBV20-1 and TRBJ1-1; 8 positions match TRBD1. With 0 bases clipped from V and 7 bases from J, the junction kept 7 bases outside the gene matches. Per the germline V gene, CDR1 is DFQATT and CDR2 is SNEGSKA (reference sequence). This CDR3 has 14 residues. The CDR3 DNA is TGCAGTGCTAGAGACGGACAGGGCAGGAATGAAGCTTTCTTT. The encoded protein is CSARDGQGRNEAFF.

CDR3 DNA: TGTGCCAGCAGTTTTGGACAGTTAAATTCACCCCTCCACTTT. Its translation: CASSFGQLNSPLHF. The rearrangement links TRBV12-3 or TRBV12-4 to TRBJ1-6; TRBD1 is a possible D gene (6 bases). V was pared by 3 bases and J by 7 bases, with 10 bases between. This CDR3 has 14 amino acids.

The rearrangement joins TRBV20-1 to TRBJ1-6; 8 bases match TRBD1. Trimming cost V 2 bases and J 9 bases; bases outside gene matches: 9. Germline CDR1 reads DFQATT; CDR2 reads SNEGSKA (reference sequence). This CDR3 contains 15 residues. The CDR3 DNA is TGCAGTGCTAGAAAGACAGGGGACGGGTTTTCACCCCTCCACTTT. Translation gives CSARKTGDGFSPLHF.

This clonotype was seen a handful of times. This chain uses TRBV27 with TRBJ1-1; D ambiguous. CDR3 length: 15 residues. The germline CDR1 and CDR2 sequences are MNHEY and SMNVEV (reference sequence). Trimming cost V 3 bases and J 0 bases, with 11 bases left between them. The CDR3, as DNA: TGTGCCAGCAGTTTTTTAGAGCGTTTGAACACTGAAGCTTTCTTT. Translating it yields CASSFLERLNTEAFF.

The CDR3 sequence: CSALQGLAGGPYEQYF. The CDR3 nucleotides are TGCAGTGCTCTTCAGGGACTAGCGGGAGGGCCCTACGAGCAGTACTTC. V and J are TRBV20-1 and TRBJ2-7; 16 bases are a match to TRBD2. The ends lost 5 bases at V and 2 bases at J; junction bases unmatched: 6. The CDR3 consists of 16 residues. Germline-derived CDR1 and CDR2 are DFQATT and SNEGSKA (reference sequence).

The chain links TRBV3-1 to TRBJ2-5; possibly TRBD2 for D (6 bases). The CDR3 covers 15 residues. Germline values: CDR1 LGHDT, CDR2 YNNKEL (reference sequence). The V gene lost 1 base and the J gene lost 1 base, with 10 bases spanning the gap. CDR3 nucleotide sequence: TGTGCCAGCAGCCAAGTTTTGGGGGGCCAAGAGACCCAGTACTTC. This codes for CASSQVLGGQETQYF.

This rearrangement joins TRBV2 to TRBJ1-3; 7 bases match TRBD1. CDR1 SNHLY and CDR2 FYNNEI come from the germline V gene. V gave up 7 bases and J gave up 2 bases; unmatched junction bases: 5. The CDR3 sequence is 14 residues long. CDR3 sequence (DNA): TGTGCCAGCACCACGACAGGGACTGGAAACACCATATATTTT. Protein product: CASTTTGTGNTIYF.

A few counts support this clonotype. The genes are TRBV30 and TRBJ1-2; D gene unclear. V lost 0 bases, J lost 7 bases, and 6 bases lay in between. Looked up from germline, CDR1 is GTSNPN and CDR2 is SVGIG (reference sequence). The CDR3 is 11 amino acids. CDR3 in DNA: TGTGCCTGGAGTGTACTTCGTGGCTACACCTTC. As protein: CAWSVLRGYTF.

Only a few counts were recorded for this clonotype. CDR3 coding DNA: TGTGCCAGCAGTTTAGGCGGTTCATGGCCCCAGCATTTT. Amino acid sequence: CASSLGGSWPQHF. The rearrangement joins TRBV28 to TRBJ1-5; D is undetermined. Between the trimmed V and J ends, which lost 2 bases and 9 bases, there was a span of 11 bases. The CDR3 consists of 13 residues. The germline gives CDR1 MDHEN, CDR2 SYDVKM.

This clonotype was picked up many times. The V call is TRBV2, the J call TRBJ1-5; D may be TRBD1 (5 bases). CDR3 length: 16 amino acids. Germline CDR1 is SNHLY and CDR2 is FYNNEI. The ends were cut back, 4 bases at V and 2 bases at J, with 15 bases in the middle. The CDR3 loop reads CASSAVPPGGNQPQHF. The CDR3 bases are TGTGCCAGCAGTGCAGTCCCCCCGGGGGGCAATCAGCCCCAGCATTTT.